Listed below are T cell receptor beta chains from one sample, sequenced in a study of glioma-infiltrating T cells. Using its own MiXCR run on the multiplex PCR reads, TCRdb lists one record per CDR3 protein. The sample shows around 120,000 distinct CDR3 sequences, under 25% of them seen only once. The specimen sequenced was glioma tissue, nonneoplastic brain tissue, or PBMCs (not recorded which). These receptors all come from a human donor with low-grade glioma or glioblastoma, undergoing nonglioma brain surgery, or in good health (not recorded which). Each CDR3 is given with its conserved first and last residue. The D gene is left open where the match is weak. For some rows the clone size is stated as once, few or many, or as a class when expanded; others skip it.

cdr3_aa cdr3_nt j_call d_call v_call cdr3_length clone_size
CASSLDWTGSNQPQHF TGTGCCAGCAGCCTAGACTGGACAGGGAGCAATCAGCCCCAGCATTTT TRBJ1-5 TRBD1 TRBV11-2 16 many
CASSLPRGETQYF TGCGCCAGCAGCTTGCCAAGGGGGGAGACCCAGTACTTC TRBJ2-5 NA TRBV5-1 13 NA
CASSGGTGRSEKLFF TGCGCCAGCAGCGGAGGGACAGGGAGGTCTGAAAAACTGTTTTTT TRBJ1-4 TRBD1 TRBV5-1 15 NA
CASSADPGHFTEAFF TGCGCCAGCAGCGCGGACCCGGGACACTTCACTGAAGCTTTCTTT TRBJ1-1 NA TRBV5-1 15 many
CASSYPSDISEAFF TGTGCCAGCAGTTACCCCTCCGATATTTCTGAAGCTTTCTTT TRBJ1-1 NA TRBV6-6 14 few
CSAVSKGVTEAFF TGCAGTGCTGTATCGAAAGGTGTTACTGAAGCTTTCTTT TRBJ1-1 NA TRBV20-1 13 many
CASSQEAGANEKLFF TGCGCCAGCAGCCAAGAGGCAGGGGCTAATGAAAAACTGTTTTTT TRBJ1-4 NA TRBV4-1 15 NA
CASSLGTDYGYTF TGTGCCAGCAGCTTAGGGACAGACTATGGCTACACCTTC TRBJ1-2 NA TRBV7-7 13 many
CASRPGQGGLAGVGEQFF TGTGCCAGCAGACCGGGACAGGGGGGACTAGCGGGGGTTGGTGAGCAGTTCTTC TRBJ2-1 TRBD2 TRBV6-6 18 NA
CASSSGTGHHNEQFF TGTGCCAGCAGTTCCGGGACAGGGCACCACAATGAGCAGTTCTTC TRBJ2-1 TRBD1 TRBV27 15 many
CATSDPGQFNTGELFF TGTGCCACCAGTGATCCCGGACAGTTTAACACCGGGGAGCTGTTTTTT TRBJ2-2 NA TRBV24-1 16 NA
CSASQGSTEAFF TGCAGTGCTAGTCAGGGAAGCACTGAAGCTTTCTTT TRBJ1-1 NA TRBV20-1 12 many
CATGGDDRPYNEQFF TGCGCCACCGGAGGGGATGACAGGCCGTACAATGAGCAGTTCTTC TRBJ2-1 NA TRBV4-1 15 NA
CASSQEASGGAKTQYF TGTGCCAGCAGCCAAGAGGCTAGCGGGGGGGCGAAGACCCAGTACTTC TRBJ2-5 TRBD2 TRBV4-1 16 few
CASSTVDRMNTEAFF TGTGCCAGCAGTACCGTCGACAGAATGAACACTGAAGCTTTCTTT TRBJ1-1 NA TRBV28 15 many
CASSGGRGIGTETQYF TGTGCCAGCAGTGGGGGACGGGGGATCGGAACAGAAACGCAGTATTTT TRBJ2-3 NA TRBV2 16 NA
CASSPDRGGGDTQYF TGTGCCAGCAGCCCTGACAGGGGAGGCGGAGATACGCAGTATTTT TRBJ2-3 TRBD1 TRBV7-9 15 few
CASSPGQRGAEAFF TGTGCCAGCAGCCCCGGACAGCGCGGCGCTGAAGCTTTCTTT TRBJ1-1 NA TRBV7-9 14 few
CSARDTGGPEKLFF TGCAGTGCTAGAGATACGGGGGGGCCGGAAAAACTGTTTTTT TRBJ1-4 NA TRBV20-1 14 NA
CASSLRTVADTQYF TGTGCCAGCAGCTTAAGAACGGTGGCAGATACGCAGTATTTT TRBJ2-3 NA TRBV7-3 14 few
CSARTSGGAGEGTDTQYF TGCAGTGCGAGGACTAGCGGGGGGGCAGGTGAGGGCACAGATACGCAGTATTTT TRBJ2-3 TRBD2 TRBV20-1 18 NA
CASRSIGQLNTEAFF TGTGCCAGCCGTTCTATAGGACAGCTGAACACTGAAGCTTTCTTT TRBJ1-1 NA TRBV27 15 many